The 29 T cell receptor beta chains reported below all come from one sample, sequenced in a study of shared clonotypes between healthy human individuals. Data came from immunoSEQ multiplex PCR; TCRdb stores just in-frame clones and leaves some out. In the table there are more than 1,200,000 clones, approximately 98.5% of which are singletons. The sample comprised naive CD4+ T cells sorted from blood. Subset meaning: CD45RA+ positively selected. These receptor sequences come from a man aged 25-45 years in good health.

The DNA for the CDR3 is TGTGCCAGCAGTTCTCAGGGCCGTGGCTACACCTTC. It specifies CASSSQGRGYTF. The chain carries TRBV27 and TRBJ1-2; a weak D match, TRBD1 (5 bases). This CDR3 comprises 12 residues. CDR1 is MNHEY, CDR2 SMNVEV, per germline (reference sequence). V shed 4 bases and J shed 7 bases, with 10 bases lying between them.

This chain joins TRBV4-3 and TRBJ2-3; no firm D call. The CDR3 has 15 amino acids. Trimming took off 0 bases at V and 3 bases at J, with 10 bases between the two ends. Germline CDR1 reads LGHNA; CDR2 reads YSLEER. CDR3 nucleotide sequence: TGCGCCAGCAGCCAAGATCGGGTGTGGACAGATACGCAGTATTTT. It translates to CASSQDRVWTDTQYF.

CDR3 bases: TGTGCCAGCAGTATCGGGTACGAGCAGTACTTC. This sequence encodes CASSIGYEQYF. This chain joins TRBV28 and TRBJ2-7; D remains ambiguous. The CDR3 is 11 residues long. The V and J ends lost 5 bases and 4 bases respectively, with 6 bases between them. Germline V gives CDR1 MDHEN, CDR2 SYDVKM.

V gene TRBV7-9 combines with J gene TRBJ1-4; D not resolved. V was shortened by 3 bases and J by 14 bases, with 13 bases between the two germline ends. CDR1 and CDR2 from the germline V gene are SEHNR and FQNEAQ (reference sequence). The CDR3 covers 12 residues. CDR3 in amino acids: CASSLEGRVLFF. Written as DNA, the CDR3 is TGTGCCAGCAGCTTGGAAGGACGGGTCCTGTTTTTT. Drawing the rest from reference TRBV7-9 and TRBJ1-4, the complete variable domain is DTGVSQNPRHKITKRGQNVTFRCDPISEHNRLYWYRQTLGQGPEFLTYFQNEAQLEKSRLLSDRFSAERPKGSFSTLEIQRTEQGDSAMYLCASSLEGRVLFFGSGTQLSVL.

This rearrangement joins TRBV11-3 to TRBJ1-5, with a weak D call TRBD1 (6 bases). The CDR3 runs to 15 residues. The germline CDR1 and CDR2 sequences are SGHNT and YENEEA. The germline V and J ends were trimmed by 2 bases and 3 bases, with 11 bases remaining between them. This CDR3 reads CASSLRGAHNQPQHF. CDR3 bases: TGTGCCAGCAGCTTAAGGGGGGCCCACAATCAGCCCCAGCATTTT.

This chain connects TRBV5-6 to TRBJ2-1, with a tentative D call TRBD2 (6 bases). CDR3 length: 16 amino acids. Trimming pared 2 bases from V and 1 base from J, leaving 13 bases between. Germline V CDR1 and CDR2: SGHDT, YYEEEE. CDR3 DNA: TGTGCCAGCAGCTTCGGGGGACTCCAATCCTACAATGAGCAGTTCTTC. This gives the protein CASSFGGLQSYNEQFF.

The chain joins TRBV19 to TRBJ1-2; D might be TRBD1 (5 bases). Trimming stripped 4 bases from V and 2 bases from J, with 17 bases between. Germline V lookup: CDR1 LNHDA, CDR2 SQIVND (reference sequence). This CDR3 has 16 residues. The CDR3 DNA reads TGTGCCAGTAGTAAATTTGGCCAACAGGAAAACTATGGCTACACCTTC. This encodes CASSKFGQQENYGYTF.

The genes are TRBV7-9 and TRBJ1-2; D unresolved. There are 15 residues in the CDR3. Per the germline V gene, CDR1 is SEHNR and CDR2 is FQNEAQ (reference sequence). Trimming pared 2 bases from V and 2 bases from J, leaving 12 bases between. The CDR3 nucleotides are TGTGCCAGCAGCTTAACAACGGACCTGAACTATGGCTACACCTTC. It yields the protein CASSLTTDLNYGYTF.

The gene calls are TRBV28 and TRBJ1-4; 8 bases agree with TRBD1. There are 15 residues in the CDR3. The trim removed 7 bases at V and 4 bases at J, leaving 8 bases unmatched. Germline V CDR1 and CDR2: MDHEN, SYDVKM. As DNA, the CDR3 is TGTGCCAGCATAGGGTGGGACAGGATTAATGAAAAACTGTTTTTT. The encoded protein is CASIGWDRINEKLFF.

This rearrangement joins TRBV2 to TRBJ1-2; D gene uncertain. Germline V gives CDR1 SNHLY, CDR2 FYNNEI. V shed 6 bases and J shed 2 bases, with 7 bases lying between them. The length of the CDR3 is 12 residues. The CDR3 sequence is CASRGFNYGYTF. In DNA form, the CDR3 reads TGTGCCAGCAGGGGATTCAACTATGGCTACACCTTC.

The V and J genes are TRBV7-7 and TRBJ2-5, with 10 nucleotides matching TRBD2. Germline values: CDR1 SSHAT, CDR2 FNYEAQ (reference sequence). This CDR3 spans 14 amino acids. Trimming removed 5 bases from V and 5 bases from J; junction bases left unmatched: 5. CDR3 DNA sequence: TGTGCCAGCAGCCGTTCGGGACTAGCGGAGACCCAGTACTTC. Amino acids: CASSRSGLAETQYF.

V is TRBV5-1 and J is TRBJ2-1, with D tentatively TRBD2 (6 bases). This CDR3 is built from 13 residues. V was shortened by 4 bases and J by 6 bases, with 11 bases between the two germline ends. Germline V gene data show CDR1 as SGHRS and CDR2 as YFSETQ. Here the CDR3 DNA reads TGCGCCAGCAGCCAGGATAGCGGCAATGAGCAGTTCTTC. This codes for CASSQDSGNEQFF.

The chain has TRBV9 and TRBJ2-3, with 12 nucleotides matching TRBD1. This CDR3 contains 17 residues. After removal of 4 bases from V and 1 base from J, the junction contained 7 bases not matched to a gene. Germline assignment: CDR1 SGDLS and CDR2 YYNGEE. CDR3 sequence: CASSPTGTGGGTDTQYF. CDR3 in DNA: TGTGCCAGCAGCCCCACCGGGACAGGGGGCGGCACAGATACGCAGTATTTT. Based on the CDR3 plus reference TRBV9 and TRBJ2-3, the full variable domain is DSGVTQTPKHLITATGQRVTLRCSPRSGDLSVYWYQQSLDQGLQFLIQYYNGEERAKGNILERFSAQQFPDLHSELNLSSLELGDSALYFCASSPTGTGGGTDTQYFGPGTRLTVL.

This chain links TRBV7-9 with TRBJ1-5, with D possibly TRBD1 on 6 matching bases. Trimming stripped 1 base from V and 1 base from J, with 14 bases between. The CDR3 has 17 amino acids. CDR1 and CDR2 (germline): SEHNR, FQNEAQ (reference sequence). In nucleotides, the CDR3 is TGTGCCAGCAGCTTAGTTTTGTCAGGGGAAAGCAATCAGCCCCAGCATTTT. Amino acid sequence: CASSLVLSGESNQPQHF.

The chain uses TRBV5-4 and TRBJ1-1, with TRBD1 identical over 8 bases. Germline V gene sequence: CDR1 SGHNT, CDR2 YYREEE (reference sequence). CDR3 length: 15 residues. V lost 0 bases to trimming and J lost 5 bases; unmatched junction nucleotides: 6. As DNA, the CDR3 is TGTGCCAGCAGCTTGGAGCCGGACAGGGAAACTGAAGCTTTCTTT. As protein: CASSLEPDRETEAFF.

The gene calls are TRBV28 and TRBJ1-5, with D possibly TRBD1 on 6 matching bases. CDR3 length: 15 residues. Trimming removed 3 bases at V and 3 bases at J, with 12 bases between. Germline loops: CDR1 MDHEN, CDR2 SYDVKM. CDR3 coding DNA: TGTGCCAGCAGTTTTCAGGGGTACGACAATCAGCCCCAGCATTTT. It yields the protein CASSFQGYDNQPQHF. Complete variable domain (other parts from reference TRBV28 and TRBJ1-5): DVKVTQSSRYLVKRTGEKVFLECVQDMDHENMFWYRQDPGLGLRLIYFSYDVKMKEKGDIPEGYSVSREKKERFSLILESASTNQTSMYLCASSFQGYDNQPQHFGDGTRLSIL.

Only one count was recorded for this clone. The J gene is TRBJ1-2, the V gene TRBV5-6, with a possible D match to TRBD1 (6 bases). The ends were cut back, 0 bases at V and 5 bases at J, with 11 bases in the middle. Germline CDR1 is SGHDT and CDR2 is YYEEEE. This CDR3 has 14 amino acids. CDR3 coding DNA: TGTGCCAGCAGCTTGGGCGGGGGCGATTATGGCTACACCTTC. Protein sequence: CASSLGGGDYGYTF.

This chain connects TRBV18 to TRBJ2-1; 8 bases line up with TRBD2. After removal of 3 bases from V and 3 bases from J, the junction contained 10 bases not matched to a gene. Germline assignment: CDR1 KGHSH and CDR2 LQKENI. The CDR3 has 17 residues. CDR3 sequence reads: CASSPTSGKEVYNEQFF. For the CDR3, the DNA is TGTGCCAGCTCACCTACTAGCGGAAAGGAGGTCTACAATGAGCAGTTCTTC.

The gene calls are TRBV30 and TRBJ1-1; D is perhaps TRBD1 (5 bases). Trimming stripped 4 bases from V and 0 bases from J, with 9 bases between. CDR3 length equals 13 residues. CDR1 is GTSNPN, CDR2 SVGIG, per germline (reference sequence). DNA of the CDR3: TGTGCCTGGAATCGAGGGGTGAACACTGAAGCTTTCTTT. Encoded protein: CAWNRGVNTEAFF.

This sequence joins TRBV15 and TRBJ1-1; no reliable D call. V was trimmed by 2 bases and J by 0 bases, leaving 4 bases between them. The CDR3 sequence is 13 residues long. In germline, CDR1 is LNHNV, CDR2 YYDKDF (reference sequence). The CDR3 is CATSRKLNTEAFF. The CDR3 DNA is TGTGCCACCAGCAGAAAATTGAACACTGAAGCTTTCTTT.

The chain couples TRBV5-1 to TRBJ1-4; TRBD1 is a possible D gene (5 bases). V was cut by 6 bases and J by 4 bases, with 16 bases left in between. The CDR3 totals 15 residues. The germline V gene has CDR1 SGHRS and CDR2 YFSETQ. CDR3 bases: TGCGCCAGCATCAGAATGCCGGGACTTAATGAAAAACTGTTTTTT. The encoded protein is CASIRMPGLNEKLFF.

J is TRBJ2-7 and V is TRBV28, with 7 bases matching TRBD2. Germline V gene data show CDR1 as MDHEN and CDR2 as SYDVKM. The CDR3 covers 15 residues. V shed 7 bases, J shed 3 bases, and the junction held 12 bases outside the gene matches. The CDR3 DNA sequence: TGTGCCAGCACCCAAATATCGGGGGGTTACTACGAGCAGTACTTC. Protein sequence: CASTQISGGYYEQYF.

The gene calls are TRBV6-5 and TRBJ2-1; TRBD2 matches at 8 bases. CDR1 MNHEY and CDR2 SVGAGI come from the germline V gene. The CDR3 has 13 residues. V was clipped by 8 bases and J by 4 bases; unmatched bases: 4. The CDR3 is CASSTSVYNEQFF. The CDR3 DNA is TGTGCCAGCTCGACTAGCGTTTACAATGAGCAGTTCTTC.

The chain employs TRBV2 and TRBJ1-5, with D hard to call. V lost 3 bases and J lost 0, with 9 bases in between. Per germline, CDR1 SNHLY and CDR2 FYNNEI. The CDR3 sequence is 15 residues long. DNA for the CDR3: TGTGCCAGCAGTGAGGGCAGCTTTAGCAATCAGCCCCAGCATTTT. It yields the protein CASSEGSFSNQPQHF.

CDR3 DNA sequence: TGTGCCAGCTCGTATGTACTAGGGGCAGATACGCAGTATTTT. Its translation: CASSYVLGADTQYF. The chain employs TRBV18 and TRBJ2-3, with D perhaps given as TRBD1 or TRBD2 (5 bases each). This CDR3 has 14 amino acids. Trimming took off 6 bases at V and 4 bases at J, with 14 bases between the two ends. Germline loops: CDR1 KGHSH, CDR2 LQKENI. The full variable domain, its missing parts supplied by reference TRBV18 and TRBJ2-3, is NAGVMQNPRHLVRRRGQEARLRCSPMKGHSHVYWYRQLPEEGLKFMVYLQKENIIDESGMPKERFSAEFPKEGPSILRIQQVVRGDSAAYFCASSYVLGADTQYFGPGTRLTVL.

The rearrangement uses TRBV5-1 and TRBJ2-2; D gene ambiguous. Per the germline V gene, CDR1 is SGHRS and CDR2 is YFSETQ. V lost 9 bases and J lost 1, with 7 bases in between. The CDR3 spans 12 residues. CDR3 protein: CATTRNTGELFF. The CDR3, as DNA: TGCGCCACCACGAGGAACACCGGGGAGCTGTTTTTT.

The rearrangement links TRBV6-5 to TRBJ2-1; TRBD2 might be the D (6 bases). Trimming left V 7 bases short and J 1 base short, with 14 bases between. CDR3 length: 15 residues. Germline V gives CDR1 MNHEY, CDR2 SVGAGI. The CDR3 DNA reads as TGTGCCAGCACCGAGTCGACTAGGTCCTACAATGAGCAGTTCTTC. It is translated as CASTESTRSYNEQFF.

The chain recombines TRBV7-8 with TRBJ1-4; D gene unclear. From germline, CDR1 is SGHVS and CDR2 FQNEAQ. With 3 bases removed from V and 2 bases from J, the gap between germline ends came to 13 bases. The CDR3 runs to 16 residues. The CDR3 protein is CASSFAQVTTNEKLFF. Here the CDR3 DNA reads TGTGCCAGCAGCTTCGCCCAGGTGACGACTAATGAAAAACTGTTTTTT.

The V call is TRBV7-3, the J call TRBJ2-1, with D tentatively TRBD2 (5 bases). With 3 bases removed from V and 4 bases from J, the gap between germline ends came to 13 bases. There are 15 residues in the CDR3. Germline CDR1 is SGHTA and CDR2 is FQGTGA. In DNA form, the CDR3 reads TGTGCCAGCAGCTTGATTAGCGAGACTTACAATGAGCAGTTCTTC. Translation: CASSLISETYNEQFF.